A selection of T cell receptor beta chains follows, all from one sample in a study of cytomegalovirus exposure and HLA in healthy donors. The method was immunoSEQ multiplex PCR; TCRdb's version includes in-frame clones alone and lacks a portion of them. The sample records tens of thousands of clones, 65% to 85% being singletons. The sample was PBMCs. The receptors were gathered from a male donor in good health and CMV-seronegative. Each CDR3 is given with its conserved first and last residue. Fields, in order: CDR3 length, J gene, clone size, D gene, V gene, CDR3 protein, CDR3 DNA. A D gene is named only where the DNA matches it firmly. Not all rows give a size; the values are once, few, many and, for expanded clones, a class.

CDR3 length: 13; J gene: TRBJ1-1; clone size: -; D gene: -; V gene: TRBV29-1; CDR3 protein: CSVGGTGNTEAFF; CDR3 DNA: TGCAGCGTGGGGGGGACGGGGAACACTGAAGCTTTCTTT
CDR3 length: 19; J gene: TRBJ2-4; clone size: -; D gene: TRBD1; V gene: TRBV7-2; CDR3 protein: CASSTAGQGAVPAKNIQYF; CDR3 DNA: TGTGCCAGCAGCACCGCGGGACAGGGGGCTGTTCCAGCCAAAAACATTCAGTACTTC
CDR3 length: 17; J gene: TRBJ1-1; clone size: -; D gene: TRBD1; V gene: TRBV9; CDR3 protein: CASSAGQGAESDTEAFF; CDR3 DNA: TGTGCCAGCAGCGCGGGACAGGGGGCCGAGTCTGACACTGAAGCTTTCTTT
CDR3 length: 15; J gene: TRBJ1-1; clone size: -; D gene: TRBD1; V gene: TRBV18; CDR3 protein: CASSPGQGADTEAFF; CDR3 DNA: TGTGCCAGCTCACCGGGACAGGGGGCAGACACTGAAGCTTTCTTT
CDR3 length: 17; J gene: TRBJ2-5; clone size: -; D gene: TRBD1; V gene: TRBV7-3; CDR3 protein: CASSPRPWDRGEETQYF; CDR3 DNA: TGTGCCAGCAGCCCCCGTCCTTGGGACAGGGGGGAAGAGACCCAGTACTTC
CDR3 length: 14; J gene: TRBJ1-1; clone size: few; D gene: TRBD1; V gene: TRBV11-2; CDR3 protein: CASSSTGQNTEAFF; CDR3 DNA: TGTGCCAGCAGCTCGACAGGGCAGAACACTGAAGCTTTCTTT
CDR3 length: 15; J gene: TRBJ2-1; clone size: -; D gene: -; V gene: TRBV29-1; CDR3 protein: CSVPIRGISYNEQFF; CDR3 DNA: TGCAGCGTGCCCATTCGGGGGATCTCCTACAATGAGCAGTTCTTC
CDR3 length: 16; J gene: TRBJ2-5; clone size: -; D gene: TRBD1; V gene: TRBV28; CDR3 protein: CASSSPGQGLGETQYF; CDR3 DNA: TGTGCCAGCAGTTCGCCGGGACAGGGCCTAGGAGAGACCCAGTACTTC
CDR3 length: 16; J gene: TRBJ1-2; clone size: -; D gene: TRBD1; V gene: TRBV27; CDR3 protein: CASRRVGTGASYGYTF; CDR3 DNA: TGTGCCAGCAGACGCGTGGGGACAGGGGCCTCTTATGGCTACACCTTC
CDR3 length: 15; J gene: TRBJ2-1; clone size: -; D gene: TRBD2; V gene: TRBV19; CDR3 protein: CASSMAGLAYNEQFF; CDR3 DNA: TGTGCCAGTAGTATGGCGGGACTAGCTTACAATGAGCAGTTCTTC
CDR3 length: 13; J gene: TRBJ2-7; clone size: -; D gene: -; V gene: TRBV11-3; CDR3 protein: CASSFGPSYEQYF; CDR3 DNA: TGTGCCAGCAGCTTTGGCCCCTCCTACGAGCAGTACTTC
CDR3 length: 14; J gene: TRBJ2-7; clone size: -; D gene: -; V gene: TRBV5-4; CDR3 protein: CASSHHDSSYEQYF; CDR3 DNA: TGTGCCAGCAGCCACCATGACAGCTCCTACGAGCAGTACTTC
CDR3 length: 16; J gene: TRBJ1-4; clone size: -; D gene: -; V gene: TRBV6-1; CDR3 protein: CASSENRVPPNEKLFF; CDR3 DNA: TGTGCCAGCAGTGAAAACAGGGTTCCACCTAATGAAAAACTGTTTTTT
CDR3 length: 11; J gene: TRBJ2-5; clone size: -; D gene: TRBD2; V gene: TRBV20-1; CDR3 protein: CTSERGGTQYF; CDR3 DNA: TGCACCTCGGAGCGGGGAGGGACCCAGTACTTC
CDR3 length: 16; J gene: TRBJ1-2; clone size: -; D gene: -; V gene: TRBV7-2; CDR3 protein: CASSTTMGGSYFGYTF; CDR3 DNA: TGTGCCAGCAGCACTACTATGGGGGGGAGCTATTTTGGCTACACCTTC
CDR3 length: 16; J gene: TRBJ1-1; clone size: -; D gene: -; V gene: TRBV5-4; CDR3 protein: CASSSPDGRANTEAFF; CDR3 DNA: TGTGCCAGCAGCTCTCCGGACGGCAGGGCGAACACTGAAGCTTTCTTT
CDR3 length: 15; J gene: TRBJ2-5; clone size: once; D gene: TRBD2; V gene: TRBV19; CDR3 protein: CATDTSGGAGETQYF; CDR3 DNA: TGTGCCACCGACACTAGCGGGGGGGCCGGGGAGACCCAGTACTTC
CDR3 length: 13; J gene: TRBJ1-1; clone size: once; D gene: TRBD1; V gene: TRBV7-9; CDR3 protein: CASSLATGAEAFF; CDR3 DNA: TGTGCCAGCAGCTTAGCGACAGGGGCTGAAGCTTTCTTT
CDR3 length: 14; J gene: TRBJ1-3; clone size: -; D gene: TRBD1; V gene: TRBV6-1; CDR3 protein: CASTIDRGPGTIYF; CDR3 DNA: TGTGCCAGCACCATAGACAGGGGCCCAGGCACCATATATTTT
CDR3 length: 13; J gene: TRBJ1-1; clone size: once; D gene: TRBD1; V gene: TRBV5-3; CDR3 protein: CARSSDRRPEAFF; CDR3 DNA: TGTGCCAGAAGCTCGGACAGGCGACCTGAAGCTTTCTTT
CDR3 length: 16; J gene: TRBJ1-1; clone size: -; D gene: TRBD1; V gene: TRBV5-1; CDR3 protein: CASSRGQGALFTEAFF; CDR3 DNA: TGCGCCAGCAGCCGGGGGCAGGGGGCATTATTCACTGAAGCTTTCTTT
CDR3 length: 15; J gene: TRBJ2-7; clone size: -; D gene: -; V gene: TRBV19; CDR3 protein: CASSISGDRWDEQYF; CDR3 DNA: TGTGCCAGTAGTATCTCGGGGGATCGGTGGGACGAGCAGTACTTC
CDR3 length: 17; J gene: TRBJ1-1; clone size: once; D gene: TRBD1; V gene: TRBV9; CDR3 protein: CASSDAGWGQRNTEAFF; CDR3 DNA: TGTGCCAGCAGCGACGCTGGATGGGGACAGCGGAACACTGAAGCTTTCTTT
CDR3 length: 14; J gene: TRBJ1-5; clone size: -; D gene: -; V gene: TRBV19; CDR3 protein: CASSGGSFNQPQHF; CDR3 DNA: TGTGCCAGTAGCGGAGGGTCATTCAATCAGCCCCAGCATTTT
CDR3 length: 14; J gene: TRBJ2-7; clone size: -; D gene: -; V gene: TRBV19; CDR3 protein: CASSTPGLHYEQYF; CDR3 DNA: TGTGCCAGTAGTACACCGGGTCTACACTACGAGCAGTACTTC
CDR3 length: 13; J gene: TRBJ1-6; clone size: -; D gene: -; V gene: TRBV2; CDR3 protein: CASKKGERSPLHF; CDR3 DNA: TGTGCCAGCAAAAAGGGGGAAAGGTCACCCCTCCACTTT
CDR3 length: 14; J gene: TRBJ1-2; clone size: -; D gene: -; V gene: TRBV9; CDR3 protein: CASSDLRATYGYTF; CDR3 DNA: TGTGCCAGCAGCGACCTGAGAGCCACCTATGGCTACACCTTC
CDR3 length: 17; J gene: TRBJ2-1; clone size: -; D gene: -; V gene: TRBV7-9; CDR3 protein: CASSPTLGGAIYNEQFF; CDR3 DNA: TGTGCCAGCAGCCCCACCTTGGGGGGGGCAATCTACAATGAGCAGTTCTTC
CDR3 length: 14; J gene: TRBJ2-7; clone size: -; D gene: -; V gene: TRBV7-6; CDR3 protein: CASSLARGYYEQYF; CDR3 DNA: TGTGCCAGCAGCTTAGCGCGGGGCTACTACGAGCAGTACTTC
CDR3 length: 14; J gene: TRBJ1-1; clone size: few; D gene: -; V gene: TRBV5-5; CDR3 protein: CASSGEGGNTEAFF; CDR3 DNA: TGTGCCAGCAGCGGAGAAGGGGGGAACACTGAAGCTTTCTTT
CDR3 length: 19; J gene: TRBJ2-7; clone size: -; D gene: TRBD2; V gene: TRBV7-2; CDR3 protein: CASSWSIGTSGGPSYEQYF; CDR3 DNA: TGTGCCAGCAGCTGGAGTATAGGGACTAGCGGGGGTCCTTCCTACGAGCAGTACTTC
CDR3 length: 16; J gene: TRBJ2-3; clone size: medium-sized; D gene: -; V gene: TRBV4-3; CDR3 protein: CASSQDPGKGPDTQYF; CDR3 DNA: TGCGCCAGCAGCCAAGATCCAGGGAAGGGGCCAGATACGCAGTATTTT
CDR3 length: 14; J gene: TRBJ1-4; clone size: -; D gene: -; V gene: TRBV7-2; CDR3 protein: CASSLFQGDEKLFF; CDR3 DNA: TGTGCCAGCAGCTTATTTCAGGGCGATGAAAAACTGTTTTTT
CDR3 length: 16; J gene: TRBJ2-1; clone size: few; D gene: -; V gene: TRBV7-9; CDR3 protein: CASSLFWGGVNNEQFF; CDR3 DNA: TGTGCCAGCAGCTTATTTTGGGGGGGCGTCAACAATGAGCAGTTCTTC
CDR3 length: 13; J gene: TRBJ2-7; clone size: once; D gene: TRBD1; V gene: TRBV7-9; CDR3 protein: CASSLVTGDEQYF; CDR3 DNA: TGTGCCAGCAGCTTAGTAACAGGGGACGAGCAGTACTTC
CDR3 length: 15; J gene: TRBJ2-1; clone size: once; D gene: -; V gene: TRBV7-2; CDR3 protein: CASSFSGGQGNEQFF; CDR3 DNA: TGTGCCAGCAGCTTCTCGGGGGGCCAGGGCAATGAGCAGTTCTTC
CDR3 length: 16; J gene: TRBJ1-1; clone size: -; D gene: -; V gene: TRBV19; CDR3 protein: CASRPTLGGGGTEAFF; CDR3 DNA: TGTGCCAGTAGACCCACTCTCGGAGGTGGGGGGACTGAAGCTTTCTTT
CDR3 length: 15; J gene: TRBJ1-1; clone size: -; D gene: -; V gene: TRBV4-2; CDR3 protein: CASSQEEGVNTEAFF; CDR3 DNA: TGTGCCAGCAGCCAAGAGGAGGGTGTCAACACTGAAGCTTTCTTT
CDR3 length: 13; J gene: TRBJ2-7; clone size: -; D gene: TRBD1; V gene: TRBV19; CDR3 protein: CASSIQGVGEQYF; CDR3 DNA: TGTGCCAGTAGTATACAGGGGGTTGGCGAGCAGTACTTC
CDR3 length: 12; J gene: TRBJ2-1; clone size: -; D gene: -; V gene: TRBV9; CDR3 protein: CASSVEGNEQFF; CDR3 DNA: TGTGCCAGCAGCGTAGAGGGGAATGAGCAGTTCTTC
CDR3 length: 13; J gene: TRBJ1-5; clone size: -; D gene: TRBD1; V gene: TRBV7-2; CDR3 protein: CASSFSRQGAQHF; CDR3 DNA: TGTGCCAGCAGCTTCTCCCGACAGGGGGCCCAGCATTTT
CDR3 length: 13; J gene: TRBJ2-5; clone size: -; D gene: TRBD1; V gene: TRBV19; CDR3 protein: CASSRTGSETQYF; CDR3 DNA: TGTGCCAGTAGCAGGACAGGGTCGGAGACCCAGTACTTC
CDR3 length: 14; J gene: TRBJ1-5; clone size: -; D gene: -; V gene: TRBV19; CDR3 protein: CASSPRGGNQPQHF; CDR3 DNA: TGTGCCAGTAGTCCCCGGGGAGGCAATCAGCCCCAGCATTTT
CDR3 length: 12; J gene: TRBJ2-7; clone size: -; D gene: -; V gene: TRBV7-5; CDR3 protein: CASSLNSYEQYF; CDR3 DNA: TGTGCCAGCAGCTTAAATTCCTACGAGCAGTACTTC
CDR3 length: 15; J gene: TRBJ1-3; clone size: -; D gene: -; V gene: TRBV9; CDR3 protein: CASTLDGHSGNTIYF; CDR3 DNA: TGTGCCAGCACCTTAGACGGACACTCTGGAAACACCATATATTTT
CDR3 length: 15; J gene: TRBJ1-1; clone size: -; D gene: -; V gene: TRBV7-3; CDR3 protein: CASSPSGGMNTEAFF; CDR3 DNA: TGTGCCAGCAGCCCGTCGGGAGGAATGAACACTGAAGCTTTCTTT
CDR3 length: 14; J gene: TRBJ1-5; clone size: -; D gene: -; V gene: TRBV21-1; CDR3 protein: CASPGQRAGQPQHF; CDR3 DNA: TGTGCCAGCCCGGGACAGAGGGCCGGTCAGCCCCAGCATTTT
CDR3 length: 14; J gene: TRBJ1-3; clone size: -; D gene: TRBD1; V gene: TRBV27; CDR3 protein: CASSMQGAGNTIYF; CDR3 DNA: TGTGCCAGCAGTATGCAGGGGGCTGGAAACACCATATATTTT
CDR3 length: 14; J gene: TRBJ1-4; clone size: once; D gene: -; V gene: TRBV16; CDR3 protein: CASSQQGYNEKLFF; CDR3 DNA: TGTGCCAGCAGCCAACAGGGTTATAATGAAAAACTGTTTTTT
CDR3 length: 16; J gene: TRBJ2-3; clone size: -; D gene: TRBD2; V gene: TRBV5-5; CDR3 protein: CASSGGLAGPVDTQYF; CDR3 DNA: TGTGCCAGCAGCGGGGGACTAGCGGGGCCGGTCGATACGCAGTATTTT
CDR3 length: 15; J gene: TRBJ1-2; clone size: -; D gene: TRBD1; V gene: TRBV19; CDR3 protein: CASSPEGGQGYGYTF; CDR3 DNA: TGTGCCAGTAGTCCCGAGGGGGGACAGGGCTATGGCTACACCTTC
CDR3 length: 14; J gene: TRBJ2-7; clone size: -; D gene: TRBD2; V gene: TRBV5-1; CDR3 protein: CASSPAGTLYEQYF; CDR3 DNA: TGCGCCAGCAGCCCAGCGGGGACCCTCTACGAGCAGTACTTC
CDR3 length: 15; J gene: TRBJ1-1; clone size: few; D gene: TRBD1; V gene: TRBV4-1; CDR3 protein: CASSLEDREGTEAFF; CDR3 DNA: TGCGCCAGCAGCCTCGAGGACAGGGAAGGCACTGAAGCTTTCTTT
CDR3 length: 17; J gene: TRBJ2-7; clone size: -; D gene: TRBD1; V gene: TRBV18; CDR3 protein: CASSPEATGRGFYEQYF; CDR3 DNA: TGTGCCAGCTCACCAGAGGCGACAGGGCGAGGATTCTACGAGCAGTACTTC
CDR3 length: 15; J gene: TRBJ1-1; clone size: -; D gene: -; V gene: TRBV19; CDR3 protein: CASSIGRVDRAEAFF; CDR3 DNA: TGTGCCAGTAGTATAGGGAGGGTGGATAGAGCTGAAGCTTTCTTT
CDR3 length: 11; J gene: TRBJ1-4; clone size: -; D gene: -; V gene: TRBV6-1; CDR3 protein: CASTLGDKVAF; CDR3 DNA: TGTGCCAGCACCCTAGGGGACAAGGTAGCGTTT
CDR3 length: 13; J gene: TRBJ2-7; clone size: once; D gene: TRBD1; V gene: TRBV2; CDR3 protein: CASSRDSGYEQYF; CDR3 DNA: TGTGCCAGCAGTAGGGACAGCGGCTACGAGCAGTACTTC
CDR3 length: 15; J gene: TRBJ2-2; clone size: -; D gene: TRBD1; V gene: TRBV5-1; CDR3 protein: CASSFGTGATGELFF; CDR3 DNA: TGCGCCAGCAGCTTCGGGACAGGGGCCACCGGGGAGCTGTTTTTT
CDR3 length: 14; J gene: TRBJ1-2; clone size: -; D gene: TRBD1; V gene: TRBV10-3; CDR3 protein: CAISEGGDNYGYTF; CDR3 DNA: TGTGCCATCAGCGAAGGGGGCGATAACTATGGCTACACCTTC